This T cell receptor (beta chain) was recovered during a study of CD8+CD57+ T cells in acquired aplastic anemia. At the level of the study: The sorted CD4+ and CD8+ cells yielded an average approximately 3.3 ug of DNA.

The CDR3 extends over 13 amino acids. Germline values: CDR1 LGHDT, CDR2 YNNKEL (reference sequence). Trimming cost V 3 bases and J 6 bases; bases outside gene matches: 5. Whoever was chosen for sequencing had shown CD8+CD57+ cell expansion by flow cytometry. Study-wide results and caveats: About 27 shared CD8+ CDR3s appeared highly expressed within patients' immunodominant clones.

The sample holds a few counts of this clonotype. Its target is unknown. Profiles of TCR beta VDJ and CDR3 were generated from a genomic DNA template. Via MiXCR, TCRdb re-called the reads, giving one row per CDR3 protein. Among around 430,000 distinct CDR3 sequences listed, roughly a third were seen once. The J gene is TRBJ2-7, the V gene TRBV3-1; 7 nucleotides align to TRBD1. The TCR comes from a human donor with aplastic anemia. Sequencing was performed on sorted CD4+, CD8+, or CD8+CD57+ T cells (not recorded which) from PBMCs. CDR3 amino acids: CASSQGRGPEQYF. The CDR3 region has the DNA TGTGCCAGCAGCCAGGGAAGGGGGCCCGAGCAGTACTTC.